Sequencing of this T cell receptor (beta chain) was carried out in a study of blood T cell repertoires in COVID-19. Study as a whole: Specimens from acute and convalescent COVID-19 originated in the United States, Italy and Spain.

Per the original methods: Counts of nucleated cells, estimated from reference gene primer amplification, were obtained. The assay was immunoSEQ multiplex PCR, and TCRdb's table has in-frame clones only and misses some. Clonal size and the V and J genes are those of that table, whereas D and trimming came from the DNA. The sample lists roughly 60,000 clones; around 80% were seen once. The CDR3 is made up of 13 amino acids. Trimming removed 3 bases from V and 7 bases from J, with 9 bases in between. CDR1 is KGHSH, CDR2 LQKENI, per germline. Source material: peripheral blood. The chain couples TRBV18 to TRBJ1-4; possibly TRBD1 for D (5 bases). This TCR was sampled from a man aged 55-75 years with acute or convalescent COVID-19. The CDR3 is CASSPQGGEKLFF. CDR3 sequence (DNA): TGTGCCAGCTCACCTCAGGGCGGTGAAAAACTGTTTTTT. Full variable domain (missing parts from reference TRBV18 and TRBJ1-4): NAGVMQNPRHLVRRRGQEARLRCSPMKGHSHVYWYRQLPEEGLKFMVYLQKENIIDESGMPKERFSAEFPKEGPSILRIQQVVRGDSAAYFCASSPQGGEKLFFGSGTQLSVL.